This T cell receptor (beta chain) was retrieved from a study of PD-L1 blockade in urothelial cancer (dated by TCRdb to 2017 to 2019). The study in broad terms: Every patient began therapy at some point between 2013 and 2015 and was given atezolizumab 1,200 mg intravenously every 3 weeks. About 90% of the roughly 29 patients were identified as males with urothelial cancer of bladder origin, and a prior smoking history was reported by 18 of 29 patients. Patients had an ECOG performance status of 0 or 1 and had received between 0 and 3 prior chemotherapy regimens. From tumor samples, the median yield was around 1,400 T cells and about 1,100 unique TCRs, with median clonality of about 0.089 and T cell proportion of around 0.098. The study, an exploratory multi-omic analysis, examined somatic, immune and clinical correlates of response to PD-L1 blockade with atezolizumab in urothelial cancer. Pretreatment tumor samples, along with matched peripheral blood collected serially before and after atezolizumab treatment, underwent TCR sequencing. Progression-free survival longer than 6 months counted as durable clinical benefit, and TCR features were additionally tested against both progression-free and overall survival. In the same patients, pretreatment tumors underwent whole exome sequencing and RNA sequencing in addition to TCR sequencing. Durable clinical benefit was achieved by nine patients and was not achieved by 20 patients. Pretreatment blood TCR-seq was available for about 30 patients, at least one posttreatment blood collection was obtained for 25 or so patients, and tumor TCR-seq was available for 25 or so patients. Five patients were excluded from tumor TCR analyses because tumors from two patients failed quality control and three patients had no tumor available.

Beyond this particular receptor, the publication reports: Because the sample size was small (n ≈ 29) and many of the analyses were exploratory, the results are meant to be hypothesis-generating. The proportion of tumor-infiltrating T lymphocytes was higher in patients with durable benefit (n of about 25, Mann-Whitney p = 0.047). Among patients with durable benefit, tumor-associated TCR clones showed greater expansion in peripheral blood 3 weeks after treatment started (n = 22, p = 0.022). The tumor samples were FFPE, were not collected immediately before treatment, and were limited to one sample per patient, so heterogeneity may have been missed.

V is pruned by 7 bases and J by 5 bases, leaving 8 bases of the junction without a gene match. Measured from the cysteine to the phenylalanine, the CDR3 is 14 residues long. The read is trimmed to its CDR3 DNA, 42 bases read in frame from base 1. Via the germline V gene, CDR1 is MDHEN and CDR2 SYDVKM. Synthetic TCR analog templates were spiked into each PCR so that absolute template abundance could be estimated from read counts. In FFPE tumors, housekeeping genes were amplified and quantified to estimate usable DNA and calculate T cell fraction. The immunoSEQ assay was used to amplify TCRbeta CDR3 regions from genomic DNA with bias-controlled V and J gene primers. Sequencing of rearranged TCRbeta segments was done at approximately 20X coverage. From the authors' description of their analysis: Clustering was used to correct sequencing errors, and CDR3s were annotated against IMGT so that V, D and J genes could be assigned. Downstream analyses used only productive TCRbeta rearrangements, leaving out any out-of-frame or stop-codon sequences. Clonality was calculated as one minus the Shannon entropy normalized by the log of the number of unique productive sequences. Clones differing between time points or between blood and tumor were identified by Fisher's exact test with Benjamini-Hochberg correction at adjusted p below 0.01. TCRdb took over this immuneACCESS table, retaining in-frame rearrangements with V and J assigned. Such tables are incomplete; in checked studies, under half of the missing clones stem from an unresolved V gene, and the remainder is unexplained. V, J and clone size are those of that table, while D and trimming were read from the DNA. Recorded for this sample are around 40,000 clones; about a third of them occurred a single time. In total, the top ten clones hold about 8.9% of the sample.

A word on this clone: It lacks a known antigen. Base qualities are not at hand, and no much larger clone is one base apart.

The time point tag for this specimen amounts to: pretreatment tumor sample. The cohort included 25 to 30 patients with locally advanced or metastatic urothelial carcinoma who were treated at Memorial Sloan Kettering on a trial protocol. All tumor tissue used for sequencing was obtained before atezolizumab dosing. The Qiagen DNeasy Blood extraction kit was used to purify genomic DNA from total PBMCs and from tumor samples. The rearranged segments are TRBV28 and TRBJ2-7, and TRBD1 matches 10 of the central bases. This receptor was obtained from a man aged 60 to 69 with urothelial cancer. The sample was tumor tissue, taken before atezolizumab (anti-PD-L1) treatment. The bases are TGTGCCAGCATGGGGACAGGGGACTCAGACGAGCAGTACTTC. The resulting protein is CASMGTGDSDEQYF.